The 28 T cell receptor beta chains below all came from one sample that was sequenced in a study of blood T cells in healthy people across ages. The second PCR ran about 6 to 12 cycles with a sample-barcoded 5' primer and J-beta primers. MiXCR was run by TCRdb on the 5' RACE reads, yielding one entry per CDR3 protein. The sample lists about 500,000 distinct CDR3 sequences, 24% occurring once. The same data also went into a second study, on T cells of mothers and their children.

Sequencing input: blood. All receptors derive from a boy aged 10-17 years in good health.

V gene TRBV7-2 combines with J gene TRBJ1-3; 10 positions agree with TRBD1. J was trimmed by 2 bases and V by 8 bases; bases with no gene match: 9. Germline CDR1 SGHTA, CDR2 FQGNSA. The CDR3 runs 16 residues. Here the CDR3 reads CASSDRGTWAGNTIYF. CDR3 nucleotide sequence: TGTGCCAGCTCGGACAGGGGGACTTGGGCTGGAAACACCATATATTTT.

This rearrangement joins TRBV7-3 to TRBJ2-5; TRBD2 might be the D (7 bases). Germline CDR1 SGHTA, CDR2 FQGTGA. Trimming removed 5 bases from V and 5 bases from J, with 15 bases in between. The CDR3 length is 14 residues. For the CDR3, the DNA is TGTGCCAGCAGCATGGGGGGGGCACGGGAGACCCAGTACTTC. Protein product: CASSMGGARETQYF. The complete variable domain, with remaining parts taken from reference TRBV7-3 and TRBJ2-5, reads GAGVSQTPSNKVTEKGKYVELRCDPISGHTALYWYRQSLGQGPEFLIYFQGTGAADDSGLPNDRFFAVRPEGSVSTLKIQRTERGDSAVYLCASSMGGARETQYFGPGTRLLVL.

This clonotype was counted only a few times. Written as DNA, the CDR3 is TGTGCCAGCAGCTTAACCAGGGGAACTAATGAAAAACTGTTTTTT. Amino acid sequence: CASSLTRGTNEKLFF. V is TRBV7-9 and J is TRBJ1-4; tentative D call: TRBD1 (6 bases). The CDR3 covers 15 residues. CDR1 and CDR2 from the germline V gene are SEHNR and FQNEAQ (reference sequence). Trimming took off 2 bases at V and 1 base at J, with 8 bases between the two ends.

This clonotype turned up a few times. The CDR3 DNA reads TGTGCCAGCAGCACTTCCGGGACAGTAACCGACGGAAACACCATATATTTT. Translation gives CASSTSGTVTDGNTIYF. This sequence joins TRBV13 and TRBJ1-3, with 7 bases identical to TRBD1. CDR1 is PRHDT and CDR2 is FYEKMQ in the germline V gene (reference sequence). The ends lost 5 bases at V and 4 bases at J; junction bases unmatched: 14. CDR3 length: 17 residues.

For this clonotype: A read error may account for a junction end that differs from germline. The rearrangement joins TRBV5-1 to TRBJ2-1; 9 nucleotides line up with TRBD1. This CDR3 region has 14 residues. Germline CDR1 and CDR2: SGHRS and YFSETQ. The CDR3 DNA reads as TGCGCCAGCAGCTTGAGCCCTCCGGGACAGGGCTTGATCTTC. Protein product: CASSLSPPGQGLIF.

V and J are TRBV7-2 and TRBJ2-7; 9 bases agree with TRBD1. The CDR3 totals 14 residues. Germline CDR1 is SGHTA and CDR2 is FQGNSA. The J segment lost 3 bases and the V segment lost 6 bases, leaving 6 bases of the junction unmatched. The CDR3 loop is CASRPGQGFYEQYF. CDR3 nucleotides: TGTGCCAGCAGGCCGGGACAGGGTTTCTACGAGCAGTACTTC.

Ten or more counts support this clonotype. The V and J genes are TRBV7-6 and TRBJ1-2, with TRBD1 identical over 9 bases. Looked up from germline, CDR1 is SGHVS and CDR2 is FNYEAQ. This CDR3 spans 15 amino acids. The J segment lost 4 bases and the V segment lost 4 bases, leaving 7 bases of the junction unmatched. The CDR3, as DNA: TGTGCCAGCAGCTCGCACAGGGGGCCGGTCTATGGCTACACCTTC. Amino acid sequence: CASSSHRGPVYGYTF.

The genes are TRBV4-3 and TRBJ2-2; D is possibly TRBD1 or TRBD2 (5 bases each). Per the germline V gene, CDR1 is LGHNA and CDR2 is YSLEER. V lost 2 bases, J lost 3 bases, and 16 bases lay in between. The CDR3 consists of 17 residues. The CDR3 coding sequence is TGCGCCAGCAGCCAAAGAAGAATCGGGGACGACACCGGGGAGCTGTTTTTT. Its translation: CASSQRRIGDDTGELFF.

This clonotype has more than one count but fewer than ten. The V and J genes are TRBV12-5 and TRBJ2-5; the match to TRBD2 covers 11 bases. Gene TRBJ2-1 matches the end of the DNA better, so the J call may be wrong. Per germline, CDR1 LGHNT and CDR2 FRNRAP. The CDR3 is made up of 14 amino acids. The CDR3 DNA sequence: TGTGCTAGTGGTCCCCTAGCGGGAGGCGATGAGCAGTTCTTC. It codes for CASGPLAGGDEQFF.

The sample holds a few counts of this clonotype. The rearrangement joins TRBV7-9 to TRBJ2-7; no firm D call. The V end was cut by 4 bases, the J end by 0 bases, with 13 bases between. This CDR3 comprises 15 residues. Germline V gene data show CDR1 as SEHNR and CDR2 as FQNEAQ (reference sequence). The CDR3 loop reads CASSSRTWSSYEQYF. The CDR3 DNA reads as TGTGCCAGCAGCTCACGGACGTGGAGCTCCTACGAGCAGTACTTC.

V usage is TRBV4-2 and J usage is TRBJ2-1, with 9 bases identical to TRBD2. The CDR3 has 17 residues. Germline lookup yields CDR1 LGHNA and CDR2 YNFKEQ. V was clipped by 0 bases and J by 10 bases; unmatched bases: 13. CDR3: CASSQDQKPGAGGEQFF. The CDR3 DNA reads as TGTGCCAGCAGCCAAGATCAAAAACCAGGAGCGGGAGGCGAGCAGTTCTTC.

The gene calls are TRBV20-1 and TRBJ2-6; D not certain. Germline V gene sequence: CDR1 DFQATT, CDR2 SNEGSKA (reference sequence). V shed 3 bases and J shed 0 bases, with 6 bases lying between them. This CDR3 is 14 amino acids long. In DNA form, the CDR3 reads TGCAGTGCTAGTGAAGACTCTGGGGCCAACGTCCTGACTTTC. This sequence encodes CSASEDSGANVLTF.

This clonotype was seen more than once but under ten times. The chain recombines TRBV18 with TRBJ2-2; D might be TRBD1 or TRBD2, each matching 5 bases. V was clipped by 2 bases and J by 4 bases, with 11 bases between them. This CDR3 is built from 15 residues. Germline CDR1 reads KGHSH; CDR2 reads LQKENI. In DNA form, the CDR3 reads TGTGCCAGCTCACCAAAAGGGACGGGCACCGGGGAGCTGTTTTTT. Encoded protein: CASSPKGTGTGELFF.

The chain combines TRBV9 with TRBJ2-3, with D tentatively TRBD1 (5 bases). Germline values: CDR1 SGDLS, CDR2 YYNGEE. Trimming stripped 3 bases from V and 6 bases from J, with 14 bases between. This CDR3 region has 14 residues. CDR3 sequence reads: CASSDRSPADTQYF. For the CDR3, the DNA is TGTGCCAGCAGCGACAGGTCCCCCGCGGATACGCAGTATTTT.

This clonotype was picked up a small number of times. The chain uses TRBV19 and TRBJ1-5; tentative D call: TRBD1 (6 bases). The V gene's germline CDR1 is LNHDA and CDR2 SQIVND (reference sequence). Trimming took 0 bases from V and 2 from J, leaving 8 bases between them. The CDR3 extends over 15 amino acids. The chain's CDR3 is CASSIDPGGNQPQHF. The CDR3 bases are TGTGCCAGTAGTATAGATCCAGGGGGCAATCAGCCCCAGCATTTT. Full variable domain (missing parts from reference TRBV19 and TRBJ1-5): DGGITQSPKYLFRKEGQNVTLSCEQNLNHDAMYWYRQDPGQGLRLIYYSQIVNDFQKGDIAEGYSVSREKKESFPLTVTSAQKNPTAFYLCASSIDPGGNQPQHFGDGTRLSIL.

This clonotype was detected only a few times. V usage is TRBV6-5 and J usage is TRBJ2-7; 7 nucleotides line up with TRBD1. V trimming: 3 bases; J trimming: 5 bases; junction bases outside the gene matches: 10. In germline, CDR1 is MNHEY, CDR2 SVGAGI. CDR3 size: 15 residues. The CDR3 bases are TGTGCCAGCAGTTATCGACAGGGCCATGAGCACGAGCAGTACTTC. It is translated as CASSYRQGHEHEQYF.

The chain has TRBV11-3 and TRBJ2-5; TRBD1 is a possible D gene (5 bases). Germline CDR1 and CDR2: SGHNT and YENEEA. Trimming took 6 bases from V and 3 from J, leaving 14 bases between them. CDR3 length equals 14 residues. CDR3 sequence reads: CASSRDSREETQYF. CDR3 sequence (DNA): TGTGCCAGCAGTCGTGACAGCAGGGAAGAGACCCAGTACTTC.

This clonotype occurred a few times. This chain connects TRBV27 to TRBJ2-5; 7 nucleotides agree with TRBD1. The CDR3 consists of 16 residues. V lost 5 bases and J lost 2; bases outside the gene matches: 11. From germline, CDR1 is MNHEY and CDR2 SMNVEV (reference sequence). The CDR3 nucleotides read TGTGCCAGCAGTACCCGCGCGCCGGGACAGCAAGAGACCCAGTACTTC. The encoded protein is CASSTRAPGQQETQYF.

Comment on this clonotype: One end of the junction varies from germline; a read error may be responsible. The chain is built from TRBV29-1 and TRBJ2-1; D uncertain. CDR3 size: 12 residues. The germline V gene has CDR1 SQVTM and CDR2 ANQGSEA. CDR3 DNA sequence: TGCAGCGTTGACCTCTCCTACAATGGGCAGTCCTTC. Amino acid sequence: CSVDLSYNGQSF.

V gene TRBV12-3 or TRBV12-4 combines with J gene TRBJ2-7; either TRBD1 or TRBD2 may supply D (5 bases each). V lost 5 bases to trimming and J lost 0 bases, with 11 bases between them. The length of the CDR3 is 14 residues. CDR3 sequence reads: CASSLYGASYEQYF. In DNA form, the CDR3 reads TGTGCCAGCAGTCTATACGGGGCCTCCTACGAGCAGTACTTC.

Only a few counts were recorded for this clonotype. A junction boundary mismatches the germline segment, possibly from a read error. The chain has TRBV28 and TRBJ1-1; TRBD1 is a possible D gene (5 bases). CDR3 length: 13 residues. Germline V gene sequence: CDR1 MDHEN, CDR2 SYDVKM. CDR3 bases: TGTGCCAGCCGACTAACAGGTCTCACTGAAGCGTTCTTT. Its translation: CASRLTGLTEAFF.

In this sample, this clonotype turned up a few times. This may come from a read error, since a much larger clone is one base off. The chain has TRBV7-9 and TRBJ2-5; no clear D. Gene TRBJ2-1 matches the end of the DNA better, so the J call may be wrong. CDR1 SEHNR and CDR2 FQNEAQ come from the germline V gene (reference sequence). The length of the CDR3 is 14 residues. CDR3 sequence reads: CASALPPAYNEQFF. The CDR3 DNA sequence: TGTGCCAGCGCCCTGCCCCCGGCCTACAATGAGCAGTTCTTC.

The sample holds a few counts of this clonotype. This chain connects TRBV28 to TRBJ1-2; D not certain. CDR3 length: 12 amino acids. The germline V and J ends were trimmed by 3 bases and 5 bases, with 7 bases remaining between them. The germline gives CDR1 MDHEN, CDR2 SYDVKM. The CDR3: CASSFKRYGYTF. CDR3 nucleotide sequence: TGTGCCAGCAGTTTTAAGAGATATGGCTACACCTTC.

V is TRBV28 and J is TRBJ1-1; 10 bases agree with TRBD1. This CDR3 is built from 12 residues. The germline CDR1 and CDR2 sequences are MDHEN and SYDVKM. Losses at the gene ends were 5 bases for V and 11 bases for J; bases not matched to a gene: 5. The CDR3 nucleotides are TGTGCCAGCAGTGGGGACAGGGGTGCTGCTTTCTTT. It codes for CASSGDRGAAFF. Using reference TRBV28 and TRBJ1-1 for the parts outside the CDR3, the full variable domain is DVKVTQSSRYLVKRTGEKVFLECVQDMDHENMFWYRQDPGLGLRLIYFSYDVKMKEKGDIPEGYSVSREKKERFSLILESASTNQTSMYLCASSGDRGAAFFGQGTRLTVV.

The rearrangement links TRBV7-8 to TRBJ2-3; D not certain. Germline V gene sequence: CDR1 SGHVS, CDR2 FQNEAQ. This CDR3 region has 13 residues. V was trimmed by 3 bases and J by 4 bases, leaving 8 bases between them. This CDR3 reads CASSLEHSDTQYF. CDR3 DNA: TGTGCCAGCAGCTTGGAACATTCAGATACGCAGTATTTT.

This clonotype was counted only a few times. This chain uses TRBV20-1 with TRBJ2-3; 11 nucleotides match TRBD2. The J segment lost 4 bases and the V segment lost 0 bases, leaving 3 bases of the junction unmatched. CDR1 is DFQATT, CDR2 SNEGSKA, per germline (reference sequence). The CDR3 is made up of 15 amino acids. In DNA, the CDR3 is TGCAGTGCTAGAGAGCTAGCGGGGGGCGCAGATACGCAGTATTTT. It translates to CSARELAGGADTQYF.

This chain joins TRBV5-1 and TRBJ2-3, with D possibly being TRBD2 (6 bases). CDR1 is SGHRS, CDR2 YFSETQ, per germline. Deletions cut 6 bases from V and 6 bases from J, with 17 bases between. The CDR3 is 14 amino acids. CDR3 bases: TGCGCCAGCACAGAGGACTACTCGTGGGATACGCAGTATTTT. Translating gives CASTEDYSWDTQYF.

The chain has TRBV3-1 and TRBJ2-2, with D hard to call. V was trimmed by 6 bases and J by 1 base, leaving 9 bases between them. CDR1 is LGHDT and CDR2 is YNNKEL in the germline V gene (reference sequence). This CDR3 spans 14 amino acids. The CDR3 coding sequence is TGTGCCAGCAGAGGTACACAGAACACCGGGGAGCTGTTTTTT. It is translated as CASRGTQNTGELFF.